The 22 T cell receptor beta chains given below trace back to one sample, sequenced in a study of T cell responses to AZD1222 COVID-19 vaccine. The repertoire was sequenced with immunoSEQ multiplex PCR; TCRdb's copy has only in-frame clones and lacks some. Seen here are nearly 200,000 clones, 85% to 95% observed once, and the top ten hold over 0.95%. The material sequenced was peripheral blood, taken 28 days after the second AZD1222 dose. The receptor source for this set is an adult who received the AZD1222 COVID-19 vaccine.

The V and J genes are TRBV7-2 and TRBJ2-5; D unresolved. Trimming left V 2 bases short and J 4 bases short, with 8 bases between. Germline V gene lookup returns CDR1 SGHTA and CDR2 FQGNSA. The CDR3 extends over 13 amino acids. CDR3 sequence (DNA): TGTGCCAGCAGCTTAATAGGGCGAGAGACCCAGTACTTC. It is translated as CASSLIGRETQYF.

Comments on this clone: The junction differs from germline at one of its ends, possibly a read error. This sequence joins TRBV6-2 or TRBV6-3 and TRBJ1-5; D gene unclear. The CDR3 consists of 13 residues. Germline CDR1 MNHEY, CDR2 SVGEGT. As DNA, the CDR3 is TGTGCCAGCAGTAACTCAGTCAATCAGCCCCAGCATTTT. Its translation: CASSNSVNQPQHF.

The chain combines TRBV19 with TRBJ2-7; D ambiguous. Trimming shortened V by 0 bases and J by 0 bases, and 9 bases separated the two germline ends. CDR1 is LNHDA, CDR2 SQIVND, per germline (reference sequence). The CDR3 runs 15 residues. The CDR3, as DNA: TGTGCCAGTAGTATAGATCGGTGGGACTCCTACGAGCAGTACTTC. Translated: CASSIDRWDSYEQYF.

This chain joins TRBV11-2 and TRBJ2-7; D may be TRBD1 or TRBD2 (6 bases each). CDR1 and CDR2 (germline): SGHAT, FQNNGV. Trimming shortened V by 0 bases and J by 3 bases, and 18 bases separated the two germline ends. CDR3 length: 17 residues. The CDR3 protein is CASSLDQVGGWDYEQYF. CDR3 in DNA: TGTGCCAGCAGCTTAGATCAAGTGGGGGGCTGGGACTACGAGCAGTACTTC.

The rearrangement links TRBV27 to TRBJ2-7; 10 bases line up with TRBD1. CDR3 length: 14 amino acids. The V gene end was trimmed by 1 base and the J gene end by 5 bases; junction bases not matched to a gene: 2. The germline V gene has CDR1 MNHEY and CDR2 SMNVEV (reference sequence). This CDR3 reads CASSLLDRGDEQYF. CDR3 DNA: TGTGCCAGCAGTTTATTGGACAGGGGGGACGAGCAGTACTTC.

The V gene is TRBV7-2, the J gene TRBJ2-5; 8 bases map to TRBD1. Trimming cost V 3 bases and J 2 bases; bases outside gene matches: 8. There are 16 residues in the CDR3. Germline V lookup: CDR1 SGHTA, CDR2 FQGNSA. In nucleotides, the CDR3 is TGTGCCAGCAGCTTTGTCGGGCAGGGGGCTCAAGAGACCCAGTACTTC. This gives the protein CASSFVGQGAQETQYF. Complete variable domain (other parts from reference TRBV7-2 and TRBJ2-5): GAGVSQSPSNKVTEKGKDVELRCDPISGHTALYWYRQSLGQGLEFLIYFQGNSAPDKSGLPSDRFSAERTGGSVSTLTIQRTQQEDSAVYLCASSFVGQGAQETQYFGPGTRLLVL.

This chain uses TRBV4-3 with TRBJ2-1; 7 nucleotides agree with TRBD2. V was pared by 3 bases and J by 6 bases, with 11 bases of the junction left unmatched. This CDR3 comprises 16 residues. From germline, CDR1 is LGHNA and CDR2 YSLEER. The DNA for the CDR3 is TGCGCCAGCAGCCAGGGGACGGCGGGGGTCGGCAATGAGCAGTTCTTC. Amino acids: CASSQGTAGVGNEQFF.

The chain combines TRBV11-1 with TRBJ1-1; D is undetermined. CDR3 length: 16 amino acids. Trimming cost V 5 bases and J 3 bases, with 19 bases left between them. CDR1 SGHAT and CDR2 FQDESV come from the germline V gene (reference sequence). The CDR3 bases are TGTGCCAGCAGCCTCAGCCTTTCAGGCGCGGACACTGAAGCTTTCTTT. Translating it yields CASSLSLSGADTEAFF.

The chain couples TRBV2 to TRBJ1-2; 9 bases match TRBD1. J gave up 8 bases and V 3 bases, and 7 bases lay outside the gene matches. Germline CDR1 reads SNHLY; CDR2 reads FYNNEI. The CDR3 has 14 residues. This CDR3 is CASSDRDRARGYTF. CDR3 nucleotides: TGTGCCAGCAGTGACCGGGACAGGGCCCGCGGCTACACCTTC.

This sequence joins TRBV27 and TRBJ2-2; D is possibly TRBD1 (6 bases). V was shortened by 3 bases and J by 2 bases, with 10 bases between the two germline ends. CDR3 length: 15 amino acids. From germline, CDR1 is MNHEY and CDR2 SMNVEV (reference sequence). CDR3: CASSFQGPNTGELFF. The CDR3 nucleotides read TGTGCCAGCAGTTTCCAGGGGCCTAACACCGGGGAGCTGTTTTTT.

The chain recombines TRBV5-5 with TRBJ1-6; D not certain. Germline V CDR1 and CDR2: SGHKS, YYEKEE (reference sequence). The CDR3 totals 14 residues. V lost 0 bases to trimming and J lost 9 bases, with 10 bases between them. The CDR3 sequence is CASSLGQEFSPLHF. CDR3 in DNA: TGTGCCAGCAGCTTGGGCCAGGAATTTTCACCCCTCCACTTT.

The chain employs TRBV5-1 and TRBJ2-3; TRBD2 matches 9 bases. The CDR3 covers 16 residues. The junction had 6 bases not matched to a gene; V was cut back by 1 base and J by 3 bases. From germline, CDR1 is SGHRS and CDR2 YFSETQ. The CDR3 nucleotides are TGCGCCAGCAGCTTGACTCCGGGACTAGCTACAGATACGCAGTATTTT. Its translation: CASSLTPGLATDTQYF. The full variable domain, rest sourced from reference TRBV5-1 and TRBJ2-3, is KAGVTQTPRYLIKTRGQQVTLSCSPISGHRSVSWYQQTPGQGLQFLFEYFSETQRNKGNFPGRFSGRQFSNSRSEMNVSTLELGDSALYLCASSLTPGLATDTQYFGPGTRLTVL.

The chain recombines TRBV3-1 (or the pseudogene TRBV3-2) with TRBJ1-5; D gene ambiguous. Germline V gives CDR1 LGHDT, CDR2 YNNKEL (reference sequence). There are 17 residues in the CDR3. Trimming cost V 1 base and J 9 bases, with 22 bases left between them. CDR3 loop: CASSQGFSRSLGGPQHF. CDR3 in DNA: TGTGCCAGCAGCCAAGGTTTTAGCAGGAGCCTTGGTGGGCCCCAGCATTTT.

This clone was seen more than once but under ten times. V usage is TRBV7-9 and J usage is TRBJ1-2, with D maybe TRBD1 (5 bases). Between the trimmed V and J ends, which lost 7 bases and 6 bases, there was a span of 12 bases. CDR3 size: 12 residues. The germline V gene encodes CDR1 SEHNR and CDR2 FQNEAQ (reference sequence). In nucleotides, the CDR3 is TGTGCCAGCACCTACGACAGCAATGGCTACACCTTC. Protein sequence: CASTYDSNGYTF.

This clone appeared once. The CDR3 DNA reads as TGTGCCAGCTCACCAGGGGTAAAGGAAAAACTGTTTTTT. Translated, it gives CASSPGVKEKLFF. The chain combines TRBV18 with TRBJ1-4, with D unresolved. The CDR3 length is 13 residues. The V and J ends lost 2 bases and 8 bases respectively, with 9 bases between them. Germline-derived CDR1 and CDR2 are KGHSH and LQKENI.

The rearrangement joins TRBV7-2 to TRBJ2-7; D perhaps matches TRBD1 (5 bases). The CDR3 extends over 14 amino acids. Looked up from germline, CDR1 is SGHTA and CDR2 is FQGNSA. Between the trimmed V and J ends, which lost 2 bases and 2 bases, there was a span of 10 bases. The CDR3 region has the DNA TGTGCCAGCAGCTTAAGCCCAGGGACCTACGAGCAGTACTTC. It is translated as CASSLSPGTYEQYF.

The V call is TRBV7-9, the J call TRBJ2-7; maybe TRBD2 (5 bases). V lost 1 base and J lost 7, with 11 bases in between. The CDR3 is 13 residues long. CDR1 and CDR2 (germline): SEHNR, FQNEAQ (reference sequence). CDR3 nucleotides: TGTGCCAGCAGCTTAGGGACTTCTAGGGAGCAGTACTTC. The encoded protein is CASSLGTSREQYF. The full variable domain, completed using reference TRBV7-9 and TRBJ2-7, is DTGVSQNPRHKITKRGQNVTFRCDPISEHNRLYWYRQTLGQGPEFLTYFQNEAQLEKSRLLSDRFSAERPKGSFSTLEIQRTEQGDSAMYLCASSLGTSREQYFGPGTRLTVT.

This rearrangement joins TRBV19 to TRBJ2-1; 7 nucleotides line up with TRBD1. The germline gives CDR1 LNHDA, CDR2 SQIVND (reference sequence). J was trimmed by 9 bases and V by 10 bases; bases with no gene match: 15. The CDR3 runs 14 residues. The CDR3 coding sequence is TGTGCCACCTCGCAGGGGACAGTCCCAGGTGAGCAGTTCTTC. Translating gives CATSQGTVPGEQFF.

The V call is TRBV9, the J call TRBJ1-2; perhaps TRBD1 as D (5 bases). Trimming stripped 3 bases from V and 3 bases from J, with 12 bases between. Germline V gives CDR1 SGDLS, CDR2 YYNGEE. CDR3 length: 14 residues. The chain's CDR3 is CASSADGDDYGYTF. The CDR3 DNA follows: TGTGCCAGCAGCGCCGATGGGGACGACTATGGCTACACCTTC.

The chain couples TRBV15 to TRBJ1-4, with TRBD1 matching over 8 bases. The V gene's germline CDR1 is LNHNV and CDR2 YYDKDF (reference sequence). V was clipped by 1 base and J by 5 bases; unmatched bases: 9. This CDR3 is built from 17 residues. The CDR3 bases are TGTGCCACCAGCAGAGCTAAGCCCCGGACAGGGAATGAAAAACTGTTTTTT. Amino acids: CATSRAKPRTGNEKLFF.

This rearrangement joins TRBV19 to TRBJ1-1, with 8 bases that match TRBD1. The germline V gene has CDR1 LNHDA and CDR2 SQIVND (reference sequence). V was clipped by 4 bases and J by 5 bases; unmatched bases: 9. The CDR3 runs to 15 residues. The CDR3 bases are TGTGCCAGTAGTACCCTTGGACAGGGATATACTGAAGCTTTCTTT. Encoded protein: CASSTLGQGYTEAFF.

Points on this clone: An end of the junction differs from the germline gene, which may be a read error. The V and J genes are TRBV23-1 and TRBJ1-1, with D possibly matching TRBD1 (5 bases). TRBV23-1 is labeled an ORF, and its function is uncertain. The CDR3 contains 14 residues. The DNA for the CDR3 is TGCGCCAGCACTCAAAGGACACTGAACACTGAAGCTTTCTTT. Translated: CASTQRTLNTEAFF.